This T cell receptor (beta chain) was profiled in a study of blood T cell repertoires in COVID-19. Overall study: The origin of the acute and convalescent COVID-19 samples was the United States, Italy and Spain.

Germline V gene sequence: CDR1 MNHEY, CDR2 SMNVEV (reference sequence). The V end lost 0 bases, the J end lost 5 bases, and 10 bases lay between the germline ends. CDR3 length: 14 residues. Profiled with immunoSEQ multiplex PCR; TCRdb holds only in-frame clones, not every one. This table holds 100,000 to 150,000 clones, 88% found once. The rearrangement uses TRBV27 and TRBJ2-5, with D uncertain. The source is a middle-aged man with acute or convalescent COVID-19. The sequencing sample was made of peripheral blood. The CDR3 here is CASSLSSTWETQYF. The CDR3 region has the DNA TGTGCCAGCAGTTTATCAAGTACTTGGGAGACCCAGTACTTC.